This paragraph covers one TCR beta chain sequence. This clonotype was seen repeatedly, ten times or more. The antigen this receptor binds is unknown. No base-level quality is on record; no much larger clone is a single base apart. The sample is drawn from a study (dated by TCRdb to the mid-2010s). About the investigation overall: The study tested whether tumor-infiltrating Tregs in breast cancer are recruited from blood Tregs or converted in situ from other CD4+ T cell subsets. Here is what the overall study found, with its caveats: The TCR gene usage of tumor memory CD4+ T cells clustered together with blood and lymph node memory CD4+ cells and with lymph node naive CD4+ cells. Tumor-infiltrating Treg TCR alpha and beta sequences overlapped most with tumor naive CD4+ T cells, then with blood naive CD4+ T cells. Validation in the larger cohort was restricted to a single TCR beta V-J rearrangement rather than whole repertoires.

Amplification of full-length TCR variable regions was done by 5' RACE PCR using constant-region reverse primers, and this step was followed by semi-nested PCR with Nested Universal Primer A. Using the ReliaPrep RNA Cell Miniprep System, total RNA was extracted, and the SMARTer RACE 5'/3' Kit was then used to reverse transcribe the RNA into 5'RACE-ready cDNA. An Illumina MiSeq was used to sequence the full-length TCR alpha and beta libraries, which had been barcoded with multiplex adaptors. As for how the authors treated the data: Sequencing data were pooled across the five patients for each of nine subset-tissue groups and compared by unsupervised clustering of TCR gene usage. The Morisita-Horn index, with shared sequences weighted by their contribution to each repertoire, was used to calculate repertoire similarity. TCRdb handled the public reads itself, with Q25 trimming in fastp and clone calling in MiXCR, and kept productive beta chains. Under each unique CDR3 protein, matching rows form one entry showing the most common genes and DNA. Here the V and J calls rest on TCRdb's processing, not on the authors' analysis. This sample lists 35,000 to 45,000 distinct CDR3 sequences; 22% were detected once. The ten largest account for about 4.5% of the sample.

Counted from cysteine to phenylalanine, this CDR3 has 15 amino acids. Left in the record is the CDR3 DNA by itself, 45 bases read in frame from the first base. CDR1 and CDR2 were assigned from the germline V gene as MGHRA and YSYEKL. Between the V and J ends, shortened by 5 bases and 8 bases respectively, the junction contains 21 bases. Cells that were CD4+CD25+CD127-/low were the ones isolated as Tregs. Tregs, naive and memory CD4+ T cells from tumor, blood and ipsilateral draining lymph nodes of five breast cancer patients underwent full-length TCR alpha and beta sequencing. Tumor tissue and lymph nodes obtained by ipsilateral axillary dissection were perfused with PBS, cut into small pieces and digested using collagenase I and hyaluronidase. Mononuclear cells from lymph nodes or about 55 ml of peripheral blood were isolated by Ficoll density gradient centrifugation. FACS confirmed that the sorted cell populations were more than 90% pure.

The source is a female donor with breast cancer. The sequence is built from TRBV4-1 and TRBJ1-1; TRBD1 might be the D gene, on 5 matching bases. Input material: Tregs sorted from a lymph node. The nucleotide sequence is given as TGCGCCAGCAGCGCGCGTACCCGGGGCAGAATAGAAGCTTTCTTT. Its protein is CASSARTRGRIEAFF.